This T cell receptor (beta chain) was sequenced during a study of control samples from healthy donors and cancer patients. CDR1 is SGHRS and CDR2 is YFSETQ in the germline V gene. V was cut by 4 bases and J by 2 bases, with 5 bases left in between. The CDR3 has 12 residues. TCRdb keeps only in-frame clones here, not all; method: immunoSEQ multiplex PCR. The table has roughly 47,000 clones, around 87% seen once. This clone was picked up one time. The sample was PBMCs. The chain uses TRBV5-1 and TRBJ2-3; D is ambiguous. The TCR comes from an older woman with lung cancer. Here the CDR3 reads CASSLLTDTQYF. In nucleotides, the CDR3 is TGCGCCAGCAGCCTGCTCACAGATACGCAGTATTTT.